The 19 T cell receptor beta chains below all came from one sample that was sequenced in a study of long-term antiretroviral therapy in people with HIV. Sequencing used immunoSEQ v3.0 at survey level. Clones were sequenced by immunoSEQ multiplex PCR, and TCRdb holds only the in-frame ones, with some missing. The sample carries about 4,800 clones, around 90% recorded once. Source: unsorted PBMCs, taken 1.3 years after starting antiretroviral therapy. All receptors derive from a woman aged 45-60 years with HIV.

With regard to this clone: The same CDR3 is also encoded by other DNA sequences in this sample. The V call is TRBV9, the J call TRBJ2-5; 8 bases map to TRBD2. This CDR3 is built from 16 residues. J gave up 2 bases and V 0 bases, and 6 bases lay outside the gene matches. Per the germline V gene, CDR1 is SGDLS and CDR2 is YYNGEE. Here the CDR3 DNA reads TGTGCCAGCAGCGTAGATCGAGCGGGGGTACAAGAGACCCAGTACTTC. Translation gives CASSVDRAGVQETQYF.

CDR3 in DNA: TGTGCCAGCAGCGTAGATTACGCGAGCACAGATACGCAGTATTTT. Protein product: CASSVDYASTDTQYF. The chain recombines TRBV9 with TRBJ2-3; D gene ambiguous. V lost 0 bases, J lost 0 bases, and 8 bases lay in between. This CDR3 is built from 15 residues. Germline V CDR1 and CDR2: SGDLS, YYNGEE.

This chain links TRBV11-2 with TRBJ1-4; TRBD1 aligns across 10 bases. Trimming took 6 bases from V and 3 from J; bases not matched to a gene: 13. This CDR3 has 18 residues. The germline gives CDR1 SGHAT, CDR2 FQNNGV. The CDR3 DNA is TGTGCCAGCAGTCCACAACCAGGGACAGGGGTCTCTAATGAAAAACTGTTTTTT. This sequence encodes CASSPQPGTGVSNEKLFF.

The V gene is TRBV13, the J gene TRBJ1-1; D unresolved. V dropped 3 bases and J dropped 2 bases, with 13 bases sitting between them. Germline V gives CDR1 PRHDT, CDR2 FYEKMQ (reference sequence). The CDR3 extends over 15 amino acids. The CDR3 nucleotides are TGTGCCAGCAGCTTGACGGGAACGGGTAACACTGAAGCTTTCTTT. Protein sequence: CASSLTGTGNTEAFF.

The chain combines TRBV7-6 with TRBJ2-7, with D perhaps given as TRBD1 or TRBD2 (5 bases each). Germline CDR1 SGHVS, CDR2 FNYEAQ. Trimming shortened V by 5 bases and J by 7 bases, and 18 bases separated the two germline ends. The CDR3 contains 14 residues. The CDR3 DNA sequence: TGTGCCAGCAGCCGGAGACGGGACCCCGGGGAGCAGTACTTC. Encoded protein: CASSRRRDPGEQYF.

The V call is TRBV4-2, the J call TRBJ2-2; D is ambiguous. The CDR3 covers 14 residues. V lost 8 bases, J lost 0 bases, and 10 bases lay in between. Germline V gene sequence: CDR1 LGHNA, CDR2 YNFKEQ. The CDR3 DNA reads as TGTGCCAGCTTGGGTGGGCCGAACACCGGGGAGCTGTTTTTT. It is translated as CASLGGPNTGELFF.

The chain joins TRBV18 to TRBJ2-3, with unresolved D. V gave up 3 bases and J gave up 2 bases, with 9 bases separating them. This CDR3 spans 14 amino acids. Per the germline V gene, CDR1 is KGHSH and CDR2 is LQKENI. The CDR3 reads CASSPRLDTDTQYF. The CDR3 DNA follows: TGTGCCAGCTCACCCCGGCTAGACACAGATACGCAGTATTTT.

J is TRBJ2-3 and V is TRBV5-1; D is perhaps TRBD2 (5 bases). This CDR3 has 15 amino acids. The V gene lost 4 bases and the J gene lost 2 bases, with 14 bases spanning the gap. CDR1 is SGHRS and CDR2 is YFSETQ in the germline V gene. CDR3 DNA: TGCGCCAGCAGCCCCGGCGGGTACTACACAGATACGCAGTATTTT. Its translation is CASSPGGYYTDTQYF.

Written as DNA, the CDR3 is TGTGCCAGCAGCCTATCAGGGGCCTCCTACAATGAGCAGTTCTTC. It is translated as CASSLSGASYNEQFF. This chain uses TRBV11-2 with TRBJ2-1; D may be TRBD1 (6 bases). Trimming shortened V by 5 bases and J by 0 bases, and 11 bases separated the two germline ends. CDR1 is SGHAT and CDR2 is FQNNGV in the germline V gene. This CDR3 comprises 15 residues.

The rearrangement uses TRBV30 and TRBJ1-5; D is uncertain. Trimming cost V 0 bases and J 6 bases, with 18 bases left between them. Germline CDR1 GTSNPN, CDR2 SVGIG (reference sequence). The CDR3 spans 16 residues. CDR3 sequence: CAWSVRLGSGGQPQHF. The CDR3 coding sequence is TGTGCCTGGAGTGTACGACTCGGCTCGGGAGGTCAGCCCCAGCATTTT.

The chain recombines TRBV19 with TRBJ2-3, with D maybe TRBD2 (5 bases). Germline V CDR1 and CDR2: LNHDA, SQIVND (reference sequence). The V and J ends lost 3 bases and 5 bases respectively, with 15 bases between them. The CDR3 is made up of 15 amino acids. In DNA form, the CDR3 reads TGTGCCAGTAGTATCGGTCGGGGAGATCAAGATACGCAGTATTTT. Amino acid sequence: CASSIGRGDQDTQYF.

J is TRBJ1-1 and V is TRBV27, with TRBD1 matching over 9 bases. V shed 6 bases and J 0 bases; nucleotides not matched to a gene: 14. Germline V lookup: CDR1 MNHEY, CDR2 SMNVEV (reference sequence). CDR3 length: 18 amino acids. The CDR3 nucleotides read TGTGCCAGCAGCCGGAGTACAGGGGGCGCCGGTATGAACACTGAAGCTTTCTTT. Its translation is CASSRSTGGAGMNTEAFF.

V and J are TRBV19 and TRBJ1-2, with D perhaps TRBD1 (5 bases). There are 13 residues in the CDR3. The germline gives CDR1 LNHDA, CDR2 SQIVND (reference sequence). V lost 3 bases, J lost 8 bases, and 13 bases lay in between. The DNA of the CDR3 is TGTGCCAGTAGTATCTTCAGGGACGAAGGCTACACCTTC. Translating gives CASSIFRDEGYTF.

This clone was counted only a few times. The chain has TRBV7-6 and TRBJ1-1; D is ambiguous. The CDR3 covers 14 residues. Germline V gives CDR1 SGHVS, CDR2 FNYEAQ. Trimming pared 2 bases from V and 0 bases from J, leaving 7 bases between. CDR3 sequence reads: CASSLRDLNTEAFF. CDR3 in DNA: TGTGCCAGCAGCTTACGCGATTTGAACACTGAAGCTTTCTTT.

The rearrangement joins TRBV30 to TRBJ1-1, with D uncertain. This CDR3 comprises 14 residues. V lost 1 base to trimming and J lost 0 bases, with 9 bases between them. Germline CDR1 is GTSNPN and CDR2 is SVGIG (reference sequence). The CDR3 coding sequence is TGTGCCTGGAGTGGCCTTCAGATGAACACTGAAGCTTTCTTT. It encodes CAWSGLQMNTEAFF.

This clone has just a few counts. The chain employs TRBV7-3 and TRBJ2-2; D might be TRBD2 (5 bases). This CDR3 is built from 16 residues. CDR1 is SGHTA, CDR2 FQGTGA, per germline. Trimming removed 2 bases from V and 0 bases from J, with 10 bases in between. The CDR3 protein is CASSLQSGANTGELFF. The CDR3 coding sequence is TGTGCCAGCAGCTTACAGAGCGGCGCGAACACCGGGGAGCTGTTTTTT.

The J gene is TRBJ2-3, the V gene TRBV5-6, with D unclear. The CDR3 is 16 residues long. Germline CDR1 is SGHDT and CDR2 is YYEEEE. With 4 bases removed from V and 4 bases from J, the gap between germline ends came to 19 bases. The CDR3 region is CASSPTTLGHADTQYF. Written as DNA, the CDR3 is TGTGCCAGCAGCCCAACAACCCTCGGGCACGCAGATACGCAGTATTTT.

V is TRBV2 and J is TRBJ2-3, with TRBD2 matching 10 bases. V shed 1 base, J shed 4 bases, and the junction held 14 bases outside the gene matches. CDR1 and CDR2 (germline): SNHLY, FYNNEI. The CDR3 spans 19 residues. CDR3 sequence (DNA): TGTGCCAGCAGTGAAGAGAGGGGATATAGCGGGGGGACATCAGATACGCAGTATTTT. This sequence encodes CASSEERGYSGGTSDTQYF.

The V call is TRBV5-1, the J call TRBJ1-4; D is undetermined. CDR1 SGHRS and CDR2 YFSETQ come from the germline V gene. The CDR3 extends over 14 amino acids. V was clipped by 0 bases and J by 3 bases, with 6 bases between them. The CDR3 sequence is CASSLETPNEKLFF. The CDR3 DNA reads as TGCGCCAGCAGCTTGGAGACCCCTAATGAAAAACTGTTTTTT. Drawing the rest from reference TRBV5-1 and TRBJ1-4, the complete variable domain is KAGVTQTPRYLIKTRGQQVTLSCSPISGHRSVSWYQQTPGQGLQFLFEYFSETQRNKGNFPGRFSGRQFSNSRSEMNVSTLELGDSALYLCASSLETPNEKLFFGSGTQLSVL.